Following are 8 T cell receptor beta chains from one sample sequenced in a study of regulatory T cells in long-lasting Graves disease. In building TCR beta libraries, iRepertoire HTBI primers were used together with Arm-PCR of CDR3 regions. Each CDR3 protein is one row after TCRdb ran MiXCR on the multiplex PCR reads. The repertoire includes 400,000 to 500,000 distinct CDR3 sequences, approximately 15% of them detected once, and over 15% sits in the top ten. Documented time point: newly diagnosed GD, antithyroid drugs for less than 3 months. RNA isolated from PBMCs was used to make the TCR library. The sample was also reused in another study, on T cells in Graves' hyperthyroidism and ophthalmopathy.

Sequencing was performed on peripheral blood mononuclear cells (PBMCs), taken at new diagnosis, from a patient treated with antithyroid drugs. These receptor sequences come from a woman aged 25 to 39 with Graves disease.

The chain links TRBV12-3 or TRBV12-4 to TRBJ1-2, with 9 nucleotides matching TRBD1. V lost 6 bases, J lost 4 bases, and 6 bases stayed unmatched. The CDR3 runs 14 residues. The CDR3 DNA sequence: TGTGCCAGCAGCACCCAGGGACAGGGCTATGGCTACACCTTC. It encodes CASSTQGQGYGYTF.

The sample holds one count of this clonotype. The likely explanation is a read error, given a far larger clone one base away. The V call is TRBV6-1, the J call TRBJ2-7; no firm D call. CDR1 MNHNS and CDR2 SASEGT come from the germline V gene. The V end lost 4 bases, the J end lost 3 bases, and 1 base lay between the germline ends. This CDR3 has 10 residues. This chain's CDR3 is CASSVYEQYF. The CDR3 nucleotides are TGTGCCAGCAGTGTCTACGAGCAGTACTTC.

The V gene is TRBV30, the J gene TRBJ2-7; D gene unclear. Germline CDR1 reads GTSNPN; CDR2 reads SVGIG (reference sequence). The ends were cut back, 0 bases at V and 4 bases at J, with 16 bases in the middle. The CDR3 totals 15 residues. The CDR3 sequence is CAWSVPGPTQYEQYF. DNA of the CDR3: TGTGCCTGGAGTGTACCCGGCCCGACTCAATACGAGCAGTACTTC.

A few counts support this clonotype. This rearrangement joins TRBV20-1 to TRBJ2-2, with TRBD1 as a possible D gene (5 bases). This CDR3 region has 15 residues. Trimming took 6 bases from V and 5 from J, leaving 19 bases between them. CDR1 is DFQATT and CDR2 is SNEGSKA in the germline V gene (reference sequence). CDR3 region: CSAAEGAVRTGELFF. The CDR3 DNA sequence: TGCAGTGCCGCAGAAGGGGCGGTTAGAACCGGGGAGCTGTTTTTT.

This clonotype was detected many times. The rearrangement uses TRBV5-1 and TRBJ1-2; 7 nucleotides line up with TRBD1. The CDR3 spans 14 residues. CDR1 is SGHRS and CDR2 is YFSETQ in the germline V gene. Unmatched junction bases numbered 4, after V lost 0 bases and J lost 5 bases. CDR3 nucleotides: TGCGCCAGCAGCTTGGGACAGGGACAGTATGGCTACACCTTC. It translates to CASSLGQGQYGYTF. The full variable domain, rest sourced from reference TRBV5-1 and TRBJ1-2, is KAGVTQTPRYLIKTRGQQVTLSCSPISGHRSVSWYQQTPGQGLQFLFEYFSETQRNKGNFPGRFSGRQFSNSRSEMNVSTLELGDSALYLCASSLGQGQYGYTFGSGTRLTVV.

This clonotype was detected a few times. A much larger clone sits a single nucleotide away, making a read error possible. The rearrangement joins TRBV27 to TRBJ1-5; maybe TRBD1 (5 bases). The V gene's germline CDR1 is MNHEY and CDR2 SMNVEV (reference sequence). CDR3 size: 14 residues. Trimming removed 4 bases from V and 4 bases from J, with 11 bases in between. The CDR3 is CASSSGAANQPQHF. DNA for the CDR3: TGTGCCAGCAGTTCCGGGGCAGCGAATCAGCCCCAGCATTTT.

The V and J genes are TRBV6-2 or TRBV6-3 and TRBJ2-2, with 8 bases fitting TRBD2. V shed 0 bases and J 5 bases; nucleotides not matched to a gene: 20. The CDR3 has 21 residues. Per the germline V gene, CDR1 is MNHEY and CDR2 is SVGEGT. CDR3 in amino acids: CASSYSVISGKILRATGELFF. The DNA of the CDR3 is TGTGCCAGCAGTTACTCGGTTATTAGCGGGAAGATATTACGTGCGACCGGGGAGCTGTTTTTT.

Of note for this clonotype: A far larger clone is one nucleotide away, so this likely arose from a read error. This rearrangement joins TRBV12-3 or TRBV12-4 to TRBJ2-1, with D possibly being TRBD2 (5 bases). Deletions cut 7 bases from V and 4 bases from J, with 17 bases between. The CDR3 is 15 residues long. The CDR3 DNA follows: TGTGCCAGCAACCCGGGCGAGCGGCGATACAATGAGCAGTTCTTC. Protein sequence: CASNPGERRYNEQFF.